This entry features one T cell receptor beta chain sequence. The sample originates from a study of shared T cell receptors in the human thymus. Profiling relied on immunoSEQ multiplex PCR, and the TCRdb table lists in-frame clones only, not all of them. There are hundreds of thousands of clones in the sample; 78% occur only once, and more than 0.01% lies in the top ten. Germline-derived CDR1 and CDR2 are LGHNA and YSLEER. V gave up 2 bases and J gave up 0 bases, with 17 bases separating them. This CDR3 is built from 18 residues. These data were also filed under a second study, of human thymus T cells. In that study: Thymic and blood repertoires appeared to display a bias in their usage of V and J genes.

The chain combines TRBV4-3 with TRBJ2-4, with a weak D call TRBD1 (6 bases). The clonotype originates from a boy in the first two years of life with a congenital heart defect. Sample: thymocytes. The CDR3 sequence is CASSQHAGTRLAKNIQYF. CDR3 bases: TGCGCCAGCAGCCAACACGCCGGGACACGTCTAGCCAAAAACATTCAGTACTTC.